These 20 T cell receptor beta chains came from one sample sequenced in a study of glioma-infiltrating T cells after dendritic cell vaccination. Sequenced by immunoSEQ multiplex PCR; TCRdb stores in-frame clones only, minus some. Counted here are about 87,000 clones, over 80% occurring once; the ten biggest clones make up roughly 6.8%. Time point specified: after dendritic cell vaccination, including at tumor progression/relapse. The source was blood, collected after dendritic cell vaccination. These receptors came from a human donor with glioblastoma.

On this clone: Other DNA sequences within the sample encode an identical CDR3. The chain couples TRBV4-1 to TRBJ1-5; D possibly corresponds to TRBD1 (6 bases). The CDR3 is made up of 14 amino acids. V was cut by 1 base and J by 4 bases, with 8 bases left in between. Germline lookup yields CDR1 MGHRA and CDR2 YSYEKL. CDR3 coding DNA: TGCGCCAGCAGCCAAGGGACAGATAATCAGCCCCAGCATTTT. Translating it yields CASSQGTDNQPQHF.

The chain combines TRBV28 with TRBJ1-4; D ambiguous. Per the germline V gene, CDR1 is MDHEN and CDR2 is SYDVKM. The CDR3 runs to 12 residues. Trimming shortened V by 8 bases and J by 0 bases, and 4 bases separated the two germline ends. CDR3 bases: TGTGCCAGCCAGGCAACTAATGAAAAACTGTTTTTT. The encoded protein is CASQATNEKLFF.

This chain connects TRBV25-1 to TRBJ1-2, with 7 nucleotides matching TRBD1. The germline V gene has CDR1 MGHDK and CDR2 SYGVNS. This CDR3 contains 17 residues. Trimming removed 4 bases from V and 2 bases from J; junction bases left unmatched: 13. This chain's CDR3 is CASSVGQDLDLNYGYTF. The CDR3 DNA follows: TGTGCCAGCAGTGTCGGACAGGACTTAGATCTCAACTATGGCTACACCTTC.

The rearrangement uses TRBV28 and TRBJ1-1, with D tentatively TRBD1 (5 bases). This CDR3 comprises 15 residues. The germline V gene has CDR1 MDHEN and CDR2 SYDVKM. Between the trimmed V and J ends, which lost 2 bases and 3 bases, there was a span of 13 bases. The CDR3 protein is CASSLPAGGDTEAFF. CDR3 bases: TGTGCCAGCAGTTTACCAGCGGGGGGAGACACTGAAGCTTTCTTT.

The chain employs TRBV5-1 and TRBJ2-1, with TRBD1 as a possible D gene (6 bases). This CDR3 is 15 amino acids long. V was shortened by 1 base and J by 6 bases, with 14 bases between the two germline ends. CDR1 SGHRS and CDR2 YFSETQ come from the germline V gene. CDR3 residues: CASSLSQGLSNEQFF. The CDR3 DNA is TGCGCCAGCAGCTTGTCTCAGGGGCTATCCAATGAGCAGTTCTTC.

V is TRBV6-1 and J is TRBJ2-4; 10 nucleotides line up with TRBD1. The trim removed 3 bases at V and 0 bases at J, leaving 8 bases unmatched. CDR1 MNHNS and CDR2 SASEGT come from the germline V gene. There are 18 residues in the CDR3. The CDR3 nucleotides are TGTGCCAGCAGTGACCCGGGACAGGGGAATCTAGCCAAAAACATTCAGTACTTC. This translates into CASSDPGQGNLAKNIQYF.

The J gene is TRBJ1-5, the V gene TRBV7-2; D may be TRBD1 (6 bases). Per germline, CDR1 SGHTA and CDR2 FQGNSA. The CDR3 runs to 15 residues. Trimming stripped 5 bases from V and 0 bases from J, with 11 bases between. CDR3 residues: CASSRTGNSNQPQHF. For the CDR3, the DNA is TGTGCCAGCAGCCGTACAGGGAATAGCAATCAGCCCCAGCATTTT. Full variable domain (missing parts from reference TRBV7-2 and TRBJ1-5): GAGVSQSPSNKVTEKGKDVELRCDPISGHTALYWYRQSLGQGLEFLIYFQGNSAPDKSGLPSDRFSAERTGGSVSTLTIQRTQQEDSAVYLCASSRTGNSNQPQHFGDGTRLSIL.

CDR3 bases: TGTGCCAGCAGCTTCGACCCGGGACTATACAATGAGCAGTTCTTC. Translating it yields CASSFDPGLYNEQFF. This rearrangement joins TRBV7-2 to TRBJ2-1, with 7 positions matching TRBD2. From germline, CDR1 is SGHTA and CDR2 FQGNSA. V lost 3 bases, J lost 4 bases, and 6 bases stayed unmatched. The CDR3 length is 15 residues.

The chain has TRBV19 and TRBJ1-6; D gene uncertain. The germline V gene has CDR1 LNHDA and CDR2 SQIVND (reference sequence). Trimming stripped 7 bases from V and 5 bases from J, with 15 bases between. The CDR3 sequence is 15 residues long. The CDR3 protein is CASTLESLHNSPLHF. CDR3 nucleotide sequence: TGTGCCAGTACCTTAGAGAGTCTCCATAATTCACCCCTCCACTTT. Based on the CDR3 plus reference TRBV19 and TRBJ1-6, the full variable domain is DGGITQSPKYLFRKEGQNVTLSCEQNLNHDAMYWYRQDPGQGLRLIYYSQIVNDFQKGDIAEGYSVSREKKESFPLTVTSAQKNPTAFYLCASTLESLHNSPLHFGNGTRLTVT.

The chain recombines TRBV10-3 with TRBJ2-7; 7 bases fit TRBD2. Germline CDR1 ENHRY, CDR2 SYGVKD. CDR3 length: 14 residues. Unmatched junction bases numbered 6, after V lost 2 bases and J lost 5 bases. CDR3 nucleotide sequence: TGTGCCATCAGTGAGCGGGGGGAAGCGGACGAGCAGTACTTC. Its protein product is CAISERGEADEQYF.

This clone was observed once. V and J are TRBV6-5 and TRBJ1-1, with D perhaps matching TRBD1 (5 bases). Germline V gene sequence: CDR1 MNHEY, CDR2 SVGAGI. The CDR3 is 14 residues long. The V end lost 7 bases, the J end lost 8 bases, and 20 bases lay between the germline ends. This chain's CDR3 is CASTSTVTNGEAFF. In DNA, the CDR3 is TGTGCCAGCACCTCGACAGTTACGAACGGGGAAGCTTTCTTT.

V and J are TRBV14 and TRBJ1-2; the match to TRBD1 covers 7 bases. From germline, CDR1 is SGHDN and CDR2 FVKESK. J lost 0 bases, V lost 3 bases, and 16 bases had no gene match. The CDR3 runs to 19 residues. The CDR3 is CASSQVQRDRATSNYGYTF. The CDR3 DNA reads TGTGCCAGCAGCCAGGTCCAACGGGACAGAGCAACTTCTAACTATGGCTACACCTTC.

By share, this clone counts as medium-sized. This chain links TRBV7-9 with TRBJ2-7, with 10 bases identical to TRBD1. This CDR3 spans 15 amino acids. Per the germline V gene, CDR1 is SEHNR and CDR2 is FQNEAQ (reference sequence). Trimming cost V 3 bases and J 6 bases; bases outside gene matches: 8. The CDR3 nucleotides read TGTGCCAGCAGCTTTGATGGGACAGGGGAATTCGAGCAGTACTTC. As protein: CASSFDGTGEFEQYF. Using reference TRBV7-9 and TRBJ2-7 for the parts outside the CDR3, the full variable domain is DTGVSQNPRHKITKRGQNVTFRCDPISEHNRLYWYRQTLGQGPEFLTYFQNEAQLEKSRLLSDRFSAERPKGSFSTLEIQRTEQGDSAMYLCASSFDGTGEFEQYFGPGTRLTVT.

The genes are TRBV2 and TRBJ1-2, with 8 nucleotides matching TRBD1. The CDR3 has 15 amino acids. V shed 6 bases, J shed 0 bases, and the junction held 6 bases outside the gene matches. Per the germline V gene, CDR1 is SNHLY and CDR2 is FYNNEI. The CDR3 bases are TGTGCCAGCAGGGAGAGGGACAGGCCTAACTATGGCTACACCTTC. Protein product: CASRERDRPNYGYTF.

The chain employs TRBV5-1 and TRBJ1-1, with a weak D call TRBD1 (6 bases). The CDR3 covers 14 residues. Trimming shortened V by 4 bases and J by 0 bases, and 10 bases separated the two germline ends. Germline lookup yields CDR1 SGHRS and CDR2 YFSETQ. CDR3 sequence reads: CASSTGTVNTEAFF. CDR3 nucleotides: TGCGCCAGCAGCACAGGGACGGTGAACACTGAAGCTTTCTTT. Based on the CDR3 plus reference TRBV5-1 and TRBJ1-1, the full variable domain is KAGVTQTPRYLIKTRGQQVTLSCSPISGHRSVSWYQQTPGQGLQFLFEYFSETQRNKGNFPGRFSGRQFSNSRSEMNVSTLELGDSALYLCASSTGTVNTEAFFGQGTRLTVV.

This chain links TRBV18 with TRBJ2-7, with D perhaps TRBD1 (5 bases). This CDR3 has 15 amino acids. V lost 4 bases and J lost 2, with 15 bases in between. Germline V gene data show CDR1 as KGHSH and CDR2 as LQKENI. This CDR3 is CASSLGAGFTYEQYF. CDR3 DNA: TGTGCCAGCTCACTTGGTGCAGGGTTTACCTACGAGCAGTACTTC.

The DNA for the CDR3 is TGCGCCAGCAGCTTAACAGGGGGCGCGCAGACCCAGTACTTC. Translated: CASSLTGGAQTQYF. The chain combines TRBV5-1 with TRBJ2-5, with TRBD1 identical over 9 bases. The CDR3 spans 14 residues. CDR1 and CDR2 from the germline V gene are SGHRS and YFSETQ. After removal of 2 bases from V and 6 bases from J, the junction contained 5 bases not matched to a gene.

This chain uses TRBV5-1 with TRBJ2-1; 15 bases are shared with TRBD2. Germline-derived CDR1 and CDR2 are SGHRS and YFSETQ. Losses at the gene ends were 2 bases for V and 4 bases for J; bases not matched to a gene: 1. This CDR3 has 16 amino acids. In DNA form, the CDR3 reads TGCGCCAGCAGCTTAGGACTAGCGGGGGGGTACAATGAGCAGTTCTTC. Translated, it gives CASSLGLAGGYNEQFF. The full variable domain, its missing parts supplied by reference TRBV5-1 and TRBJ2-1, is KAGVTQTPRYLIKTRGQQVTLSCSPISGHRSVSWYQQTPGQGLQFLFEYFSETQRNKGNFPGRFSGRQFSNSRSEMNVSTLELGDSALYLCASSLGLAGGYNEQFFGPGTRLTVL.

This chain joins TRBV5-6 and TRBJ1-1; D is unresolved. The length of the CDR3 is 14 residues. CDR1 is SGHDT and CDR2 is YYEEEE in the germline V gene. Trimming pared 1 base from V and 5 bases from J, leaving 12 bases between. CDR3 DNA: TGTGCCAGCAGCTTGTCCAGGATGTGGACTGAAGCTTTCTTT. This gives the protein CASSLSRMWTEAFF.

This chain joins TRBV5-4 and TRBJ1-2, with 7 bases lining up with TRBD1. The germline V gene has CDR1 SGHNT and CDR2 YYREEE (reference sequence). This CDR3 spans 15 amino acids. The V gene end was trimmed by 3 bases and the J gene end by 4 bases; junction bases not matched to a gene: 9. The CDR3 nucleotides are TGTGCCAGCAGCTCCGGGGACAGAGAGTTCTATGGCTACACCTTC. It is translated as CASSSGDREFYGYTF.